A single sample is the source of the 18 T cell receptor beta chains below, sequenced in a study of OX40 agonist ivuxolimab in advanced cancers. Receptors were amplified or captured by the immunoSEQ multiplex PCR assay. TCRdb holds this immuneACCESS table with in-frame rearrangements only. Some clones are missing; in checked studies, unresolved V genes explain under half, and the rest has no known cause. The sample includes tens of thousands of clones, with just over 90% observed a single time. The ten largest clones represent roughly 20% of the sample. The starting material was CD4+ or CD8+ T cells sorted from blood, obtained in a trial of the OX40 agonist ivuxolimab. Receptors originate from an adult with an advanced solid tumor such as melanoma, head and neck, liver or kidney cancer.

The rearrangement uses TRBV28 and TRBJ1-1; D not resolved. Germline CDR1 MDHEN, CDR2 SYDVKM. The CDR3 sequence is 17 residues long. Trimming removed 3 bases from V and 0 bases from J, with 17 bases in between. The CDR3: CASSFEPQARLNTEAFF. The CDR3 bases are TGTGCCAGCAGTTTCGAGCCCCAGGCGAGGTTGAACACTGAAGCTTTCTTT.

The chain links TRBV29-1 to TRBJ1-2; D remains ambiguous. The germline V gene has CDR1 SQVTM and CDR2 ANQGSEA. This CDR3 region has 13 residues. V lost 5 bases and J 5 bases, leaving 15 bases between the germline ends. CDR3 residues: CSVPKGSIYGYTF. The CDR3 bases are TGCAGCGTTCCGAAGGGCTCAATATATGGCTACACCTTC.

This clone appeared a single time. The chain carries TRBV9 and TRBJ1-2; no clear D. V was shortened by 4 bases and J by 4 bases, with 11 bases between the two germline ends. This CDR3 is built from 13 residues. Germline V gene sequence: CDR1 SGDLS, CDR2 YYNGEE. In DNA form, the CDR3 reads TGTGCCAGCAGCTTATCGGACGGCTATGGCTACACCTTC. Translated, it gives CASSLSDGYGYTF. Supplemented by reference TRBV9 and TRBJ1-2, the full variable domain reads DSGVTQTPKHLITATGQRVTLRCSPRSGDLSVYWYQQSLDQGLQFLIQYYNGEERAKGNILERFSAQQFPDLHSELNLSSLELGDSALYFCASSLSDGYGYTFGSGTRLTVV.

The chain recombines TRBV7-8 with TRBJ1-4; TRBD1 aligns across 7 bases. The CDR3 loop spans 19 amino acids. Trimming removed 1 base from V and 1 base from J; junction bases left unmatched: 12. Germline CDR1 is SGHVS and CDR2 is FQNEAQ. The CDR3 here is CASSLGIGRGEGTNEKLFF. The CDR3 DNA sequence: TGTGCCAGCAGCTTAGGAATCGGCAGGGGGGAAGGAACTAATGAAAAACTGTTTTTT.

For the CDR3, the DNA is TGTGCCATCACCGGACAGGTGGACAATGAGCAGTTCTTC. Translation: CAITGQVDNEQFF. The chain joins TRBV10-3 to TRBJ2-1; 7 nucleotides align to TRBD1. The CDR3 length is 13 residues. With 7 bases clipped from V and 5 bases from J, the junction kept 5 bases outside the gene matches. The germline V gene has CDR1 ENHRY and CDR2 SYGVKD.

This sequence joins TRBV7-9 and TRBJ2-7; D gene uncertain. Trimming stripped 1 base from V and 1 base from J, with 8 bases between. CDR1 is SEHNR, CDR2 FQNEAQ, per germline (reference sequence). The CDR3 has 14 amino acids. The CDR3: CASSLVSDSYEQYF. The CDR3 DNA reads as TGTGCCAGCAGCTTAGTTTCCGATTCCTACGAGCAGTACTTC. Full variable domain (remainder filled in from reference TRBV7-9 and TRBJ2-7): DTGVSQNPRHKITKRGQNVTFRCDPISEHNRLYWYRQTLGQGPEFLTYFQNEAQLEKSRLLSDRFSAERPKGSFSTLEIQRTEQGDSAMYLCASSLVSDSYEQYFGPGTRLTVT.

The CDR3 here is CASSFSDLTGETQYF. The CDR3 DNA sequence: TGTGCCAGCAGTTTTTCCGACCTGACGGGAGAGACCCAGTACTTC. The chain uses TRBV6-1 and TRBJ2-5; D remains ambiguous. The V end was cut by 5 bases, the J end by 4 bases, with 17 bases between. CDR3 length: 15 residues. The V gene's germline CDR1 is MNHNS and CDR2 SASEGT.

The V and J genes are TRBV4-1 and TRBJ2-7; D is perhaps TRBD1 (5 bases). V dropped 1 base and J dropped 5 bases, with 15 bases sitting between them. The CDR3 extends over 15 amino acids. Germline values: CDR1 MGHRA, CDR2 YSYEKL. The CDR3 reads CASSQVPGNPNEQYF. DNA of the CDR3: TGCGCCAGCAGCCAAGTCCCAGGGAACCCCAACGAGCAGTACTTC.

V usage is TRBV5-1 and J usage is TRBJ1-2; no clear D. The V end lost 0 bases, the J end lost 6 bases, and 9 bases lay between the germline ends. Germline values: CDR1 SGHRS, CDR2 YFSETQ. The CDR3 length is 13 residues. The CDR3: CASSLELRHGYTF. The CDR3 DNA reads TGCGCCAGCAGCTTGGAATTACGGCATGGCTACACCTTC.

This CDR3 is CASSSPGLAGGYEQYF. The CDR3 coding sequence is TGTGCCAGCAGTTCCCCGGGACTAGCGGGGGGATACGAGCAGTACTTC. The chain combines TRBV7-6 with TRBJ2-7, with TRBD2 identical over 15 bases. The CDR3 extends over 16 amino acids. The germline V gene has CDR1 SGHVS and CDR2 FNYEAQ. The trim removed 6 bases at V and 4 bases at J, leaving 7 bases unmatched.

The J gene is TRBJ1-2, the V gene TRBV2, with 9 bases that match TRBD1. Per germline, CDR1 SNHLY and CDR2 FYNNEI. The CDR3 has 15 amino acids. The V and J ends lost 6 bases and 4 bases, in that order; junction bases with no gene match: 9. CDR3 DNA: TGTGCCAGCAGCCCATCGCGGGACAGGGTCTATGGCTACACCTTC. Its protein product is CASSPSRDRVYGYTF.

V is TRBV13 and J is TRBJ2-1, with TRBD2 identical over 10 bases. The CDR3 loop spans 20 amino acids. The V segment lost 2 bases and the J segment 0 bases; nucleotides outside the gene matches: 13. The germline gives CDR1 PRHDT, CDR2 FYEKMQ (reference sequence). This chain's CDR3 is CASSLPPRLAGLSSYNEQFF. The CDR3 DNA reads TGTGCCAGCAGCTTACCTCCACGACTAGCGGGCTTGAGCTCCTACAATGAGCAGTTCTTC.

This sequence joins TRBV4-1 and TRBJ2-7; the match to TRBD2 covers 10 bases. The CDR3 totals 15 residues. Germline CDR1 is MGHRA and CDR2 is YSYEKL. V shed 2 bases and J 2 bases; nucleotides not matched to a gene: 3. CDR3 amino acids: CASSQTSGVAYEQYF. The CDR3, as DNA: TGCGCCAGCAGCCAAACTAGCGGGGTGGCCTACGAGCAGTACTTC.

The CDR3 DNA sequence: TGCGCCAGCAGCCAAGATGCGAATTTGAACACTGAAGCTTTCTTT. Its translation is CASSQDANLNTEAFF. This chain links TRBV4-1 with TRBJ1-1; D is undetermined. Per germline, CDR1 MGHRA and CDR2 YSYEKL. V shed 0 bases and J shed 0 bases, with 8 bases lying between them. The CDR3 spans 15 residues.

V gene TRBV6-5 combines with J gene TRBJ1-2; 7 bases fit TRBD1. V lost 0 bases to trimming and J lost 4 bases; unmatched junction nucleotides: 8. In germline, CDR1 is MNHEY, CDR2 SVGAGI. This CDR3 contains 16 residues. This CDR3 reads CASSYSRTGGGYGYTF. CDR3 bases: TGTGCCAGCAGTTACTCGAGGACAGGAGGAGGCTATGGCTACACCTTC.

V is TRBV6-5 and J is TRBJ1-2, with D perhaps TRBD1 (5 bases). The V and J ends lost 0 bases and 4 bases respectively, with 12 bases between them. CDR1 is MNHEY and CDR2 is SVGAGI in the germline V gene. CDR3 length: 15 residues. CDR3 nucleotides: TGTGCCAGCAGTTACTCGCAGGGATCAGGCTATGGCTACACCTTC. It translates to CASSYSQGSGYGYTF.

The V call is TRBV11-2, the J call TRBJ2-7; 8 nucleotides line up with TRBD1. CDR3 length: 14 residues. V lost 5 bases and J lost 2; bases outside the gene matches: 5. Germline V CDR1 and CDR2: SGHAT, FQNNGV. The CDR3 DNA is TGTGCCAGCAGCCCGACAGGGGCGACCTACGAGCAGTACTTC. Amino acid sequence: CASSPTGATYEQYF.

The V gene is TRBV18, the J gene TRBJ2-7, with D maybe TRBD1 (6 bases). Germline V CDR1 and CDR2: KGHSH, LQKENI. Trimming took off 3 bases at V and 3 bases at J, with 18 bases between the two ends. The CDR3 consists of 16 residues. CDR3 nucleotides: TGTGCCAGCTCACCCGGAACTTCGACAGGCCGCTACGAGCAGTACTTC. The encoded protein is CASSPGTSTGRYEQYF.